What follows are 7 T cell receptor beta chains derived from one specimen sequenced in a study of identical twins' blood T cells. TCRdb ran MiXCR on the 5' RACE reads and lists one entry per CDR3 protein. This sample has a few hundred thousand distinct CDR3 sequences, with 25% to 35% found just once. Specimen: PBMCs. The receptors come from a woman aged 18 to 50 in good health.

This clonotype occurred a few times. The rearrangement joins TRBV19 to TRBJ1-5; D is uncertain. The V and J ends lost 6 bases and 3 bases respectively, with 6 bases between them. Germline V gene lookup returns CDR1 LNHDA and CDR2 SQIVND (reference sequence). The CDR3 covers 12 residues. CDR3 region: CASRTHNQPQHF. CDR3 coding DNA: TGTGCCAGTAGAACCCACAATCAGCCCCAGCATTTT.

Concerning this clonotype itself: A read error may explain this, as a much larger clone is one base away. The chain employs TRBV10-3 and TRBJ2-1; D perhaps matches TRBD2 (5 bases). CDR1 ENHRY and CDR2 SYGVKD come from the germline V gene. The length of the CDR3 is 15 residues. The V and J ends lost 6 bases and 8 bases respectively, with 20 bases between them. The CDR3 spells CAISRTLDAGDEQFF. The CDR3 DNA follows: TGTGCCATCAGCCGGACGCTGGACGCCGGGGATGAGCAGTTCTTC.

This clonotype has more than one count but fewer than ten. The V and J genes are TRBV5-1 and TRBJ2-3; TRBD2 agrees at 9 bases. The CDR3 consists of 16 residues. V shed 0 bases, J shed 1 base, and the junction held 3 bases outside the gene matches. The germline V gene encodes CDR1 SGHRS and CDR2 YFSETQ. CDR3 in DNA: TGCGCCAGCAGCTTGGCCTCTAGCGGGGGCACAGATACGCAGTATTTT. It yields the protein CASSLASSGGTDTQYF.

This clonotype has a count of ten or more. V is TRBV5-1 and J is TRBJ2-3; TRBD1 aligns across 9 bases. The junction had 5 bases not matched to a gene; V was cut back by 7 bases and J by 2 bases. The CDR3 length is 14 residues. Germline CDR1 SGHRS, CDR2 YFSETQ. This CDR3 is CASGTGFLTDTQYF. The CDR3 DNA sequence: TGCGCCAGCGGGACAGGGTTCCTCACAGATACGCAGTATTTT.

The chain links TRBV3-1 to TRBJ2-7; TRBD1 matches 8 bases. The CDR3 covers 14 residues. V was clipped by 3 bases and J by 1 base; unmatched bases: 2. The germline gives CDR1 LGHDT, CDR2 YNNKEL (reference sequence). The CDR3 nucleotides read TGTGCCAGCAGCCAGACAGGGGAGTCCTACGAGCAGTACTTC. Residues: CASSQTGESYEQYF.

Written as DNA, the CDR3 is TGCAGCGGCGAGGGCCGGGGGAATGAGCAGTTCTTC. It codes for CSGEGRGNEQFF. V is TRBV29-1 and J is TRBJ2-1; tentatively, D is TRBD2 (6 bases). This CDR3 has 12 amino acids. The germline V gene has CDR1 SQVTM and CDR2 ANQGSEA. V lost 7 bases, J lost 7 bases, and 14 bases lay in between.

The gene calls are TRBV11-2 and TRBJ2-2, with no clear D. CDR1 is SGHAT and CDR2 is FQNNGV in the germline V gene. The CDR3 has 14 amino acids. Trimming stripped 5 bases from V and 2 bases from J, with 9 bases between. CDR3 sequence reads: CASSPNRNTGELFF. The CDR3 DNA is TGTGCCAGCAGCCCCAACAGAAACACCGGGGAGCTGTTTTTT.